One TCR beta chain is described in this entry. Its specificity is unknown. The missing CDR3 end, 3 residues past where the read stops, is filled in from the germline J gene. The record originates from a study of T cells in women clearing cervical HPV infection. General observations from the study: CIN3+ cases had significantly higher TCR repertoire richness than controls, but evenness did not differ. Cases and controls were distinguished at AUC around 0.87 by richness and V genes. Controls had more TRBV6-7 (about 0.16%) than cases (approximately 0.11%).

immunoSEQ multiplex PCR used an average of 1200 ng genomic DNA. Sequencing was performed with immunoSEQ multiplex PCR; in TCRdb, only in-frame clones are kept and a portion is missing. This repertoire includes 20,000 to 25,000 clones. CDR3 length: 16 amino acids. Looked up from germline, CDR1 is SGDLS and CDR2 is YYNGEE. The V end lost 0 bases, the J end lost 9 bases, and 16 bases lay between the germline ends. The TCR sequence derives from a woman between 18 and 75 years old with a cervical HPV16 infection that either progressed to CIN3+ or cleared (not recorded which). The chain recombines TRBV9 with TRBJ1-6, with D unresolved. Material: blood buffy coat. The DNA read from the CDR3 is TGTGCCAGCAGCGTAGCCGAGGGCCTCGGTCGTTCACCC. Its translation is CASSVAEGLGRSP. The CDR3 in its entirety is CASSVAEGLGRSPLHF.